This T cell receptor beta chain was recorded in a study of T-cell memory formation after mild COVID-19. CDR1 KGHSH and CDR2 LQKENI come from the germline V gene. Trimming removed 1 base from V and 10 bases from J, with 11 bases in between. CDR3 length equals 13 residues. MiXCR was run by TCRdb on the 5' RACE reads, yielding one entry per CDR3 protein. The sample records 14,000 to 15,000 distinct CDR3 sequences, about a fifth being singletons. At least ten counts were recorded for this clonotype. The source material was PBMCs or a T cell subset sorted from them (not recorded which). This rearrangement joins TRBV18 to TRBJ2-1; D uncertain. The receptor comes from a man aged 18-30 years who had mild COVID-19 (a few samples of this study predate the infection). Cell type and time point are not known. CDR3 amino acids: CASSPLVNPEQFF. In nucleotides, the CDR3 is TGTGCCAGCTCACCACTTGTGAATCCCGAGCAGTTCTTC.